Below, 23 T cell receptor beta chains from the same sample are listed, as sequenced in a study of PD-L1 blockade in urothelial cancer. Only in-frame clones appear in the TCRdb table, and some are missing; sequencing was by immunoSEQ multiplex PCR. The sample includes 44,000 or so clones, around 89% of them seen just once. Sequencing used PBMCs, obtained around atezolizumab (anti-PD-L1) treatment. These receptor sequences come from a man aged 80 or over with urothelial cancer.

The V gene is TRBV4-3, the J gene TRBJ2-1; TRBD2 matches 7 bases. The CDR3 is 16 amino acids. V lost 1 base and J lost 4; bases outside the gene matches: 7. The germline CDR1 and CDR2 sequences are LGHNA and YSLEER. Here the CDR3 reads CASSQGATSVYNEQFF. CDR3 in DNA: TGCGCCAGCAGCCAAGGCGCTACTAGCGTTTACAATGAGCAGTTCTTC.

The chain uses TRBV19 and TRBJ2-2; the D gene is possibly TRBD1 (6 bases). This CDR3 spans 14 amino acids. Trimming shortened V by 10 bases and J by 15 bases, and 27 bases separated the two germline ends. The germline V gene has CDR1 LNHDA and CDR2 SQIVND (reference sequence). In nucleotides, the CDR3 is TGTGCCACCTCCGGAAGGGAAGGAACAGGGAGTTTGTTTTTT. Amino acids: CATSGREGTGSLFF.

The chain recombines TRBV10-3 with TRBJ2-7, with 11 bases that match TRBD2. The CDR3 has 15 amino acids. V dropped 4 bases and J dropped 2; count of bases not matched to a gene: 4. Germline CDR1 ENHRY, CDR2 SYGVKD. CDR3 protein: CAISGGTSGAYEQYF. Here the CDR3 DNA reads TGTGCCATCAGTGGGGGGACTAGCGGAGCCTACGAGCAGTACTTC.

The J gene is TRBJ1-2, the V gene TRBV18; D is uncertain. Germline assignment: CDR1 KGHSH and CDR2 LQKENI. CDR3 length equals 15 residues. Trimming took 0 bases from V and 0 from J, leaving 8 bases between them. The CDR3 region is CASSPPGGANYGYTF. The CDR3 DNA reads TGTGCCAGCTCACCACCGGGTGGAGCTAACTATGGCTACACCTTC.

This clone has only a few counts. The chain employs TRBV28 and TRBJ2-7, with 7 bases identical to TRBD1. In germline, CDR1 is MDHEN, CDR2 SYDVKM. The junction had 4 bases not matched to a gene; V was cut back by 5 bases and J by 0 bases. CDR3 length equals 14 residues. The CDR3 nucleotides are TGTGCCAGCAGTGAGGGACAGACCTCCTACGAGCAGTACTTC. It codes for CASSEGQTSYEQYF.

V is TRBV11-2 and J is TRBJ2-2; D remains unclear. V was trimmed by 3 bases and J by 14 bases, leaving 13 bases between them. CDR3 length: 12 residues. Looked up from germline, CDR1 is SGHAT and CDR2 is FQNNGV. CDR3 protein: CASSLTQFALFF. Here the CDR3 DNA reads TGTGCCAGCAGCTTGACACAATTCGCCCTGTTTTTT.

The chain has TRBV25-1 and TRBJ2-5; TRBD1 might be the D (6 bases). The V gene lost 3 bases and the J gene lost 2 bases, with 10 bases spanning the gap. The V gene's germline CDR1 is MGHDK and CDR2 SYGVNS. This CDR3 spans 14 amino acids. The CDR3 DNA reads TGTGCCAGCAGTGAGCCCAGGGGTCAAGAGACCCAGTACTTC. It specifies CASSEPRGQETQYF.

The chain has TRBV13 and TRBJ1-1; 7 nucleotides match TRBD1. This CDR3 is 16 amino acids long. The V gene's germline CDR1 is PRHDT and CDR2 FYEKMQ (reference sequence). V trimming: 0 bases; J trimming: 3 bases; junction bases outside the gene matches: 7. The CDR3, as DNA: TGTGCCAGCAGCTTAGGGGGACAGAGATATCACACTGAAGCTTTCTTT. This gives the protein CASSLGGQRYHTEAFF.

The chain uses TRBV30 and TRBJ1-4; 10 bases agree with TRBD1. The CDR3 has 12 residues. Germline-derived CDR1 and CDR2 are GTSNPN and SVGIG (reference sequence). Germline trimming cut 7 bases from V and 8 bases from J; bases unmatched to any gene: 4. The CDR3 DNA follows: TGTGCCTCGGGACAGGGGTTGGAAAAACTGTTTTTT. Amino acid sequence: CASGQGLEKLFF.

This chain uses TRBV5-6 with TRBJ1-2; weak D call: TRBD1 (5 bases). The CDR3 spans 13 residues. V lost 4 bases and J 4 bases, leaving 11 bases between the germline ends. Germline V CDR1 and CDR2: SGHDT, YYEEEE. CDR3 sequence: CASSPRAVYGYTF. As DNA, the CDR3 is TGTGCCAGCAGCCCCAGGGCCGTCTATGGCTACACCTTC.

This chain links TRBV19 with TRBJ2-2; TRBD1 aligns across 10 bases. The CDR3 totals 14 residues. Germline assignment: CDR1 LNHDA and CDR2 SQIVND (reference sequence). V lost 10 bases, J lost 5 bases, and 7 bases stayed unmatched. CDR3 sequence (DNA): TGTGCCACAAGGGGGACAGGGGTGACCGGGGAGCTGTTTTTT. Translating gives CATRGTGVTGELFF.

This clone showed up just a few times. This chain joins TRBV10-1 and TRBJ2-1, with D perhaps TRBD1 (5 bases). The germline V gene encodes CDR1 WNHNN and CDR2 SYGVQD (reference sequence). V lost 5 bases, J lost 2 bases, and 7 bases lay in between. The CDR3 contains 13 residues. The CDR3 nucleotides read TGCGCCAGCAGTTTAGGGGCCTACAATGAGCAGTTCTTC. Residues: CASSLGAYNEQFF.

The chain is built from TRBV11-2 and TRBJ1-3, with D unclear. Trimming took 0 bases from V and 2 from J, leaving 8 bases between them. The CDR3 totals 15 residues. Germline CDR1 and CDR2: SGHAT and FQNNGV. CDR3: CASSLDSPPGNTIYF. DNA for the CDR3: TGTGCCAGCAGCTTAGATTCCCCTCCTGGAAACACCATATATTTT.

The chain uses TRBV10-3 and TRBJ2-1; 16 nucleotides match TRBD2. V lost 10 bases to trimming and J lost 2 bases; unmatched junction nucleotides: 5. The CDR3 loop spans 16 amino acids. CDR1 ENHRY and CDR2 SYGVKD come from the germline V gene. For the CDR3, the DNA is TGTGCCACCGGGACTAGCGGGAGGGGAACCTACAATGAGCAGTTCTTC. Encoded protein: CATGTSGRGTYNEQFF.

The chain uses TRBV5-1 and TRBJ2-3; 9 nucleotides agree with TRBD2. V trimming: 0 bases; J trimming: 2 bases; junction bases outside the gene matches: 4. CDR1 is SGHRS and CDR2 is YFSETQ in the germline V gene. This CDR3 has 16 amino acids. The CDR3: CASSLELAGFTDTQYF. CDR3 bases: TGCGCCAGCAGCTTGGAGCTAGCGGGATTCACAGATACGCAGTATTTT.

Only one count was recorded for this clone. The chain joins TRBV4-1 to TRBJ2-1; TRBD2 matches 12 bases. Germline CDR1 reads MGHRA; CDR2 reads YSYEKL. The CDR3 has 16 residues. V gave up 2 bases and J gave up 4 bases; unmatched junction bases: 3. CDR3 residues: CASSQTGTSGYNEQFF. The CDR3 nucleotides read TGCGCCAGCAGCCAAACCGGGACTAGCGGGTACAATGAGCAGTTCTTC.

This clone was counted between two and nine times. The chain carries TRBV9 and TRBJ1-1; no definite D call. The length of the CDR3 is 13 residues. V was clipped by 0 bases and J by 3 bases, with 6 bases between them. Germline values: CDR1 SGDLS, CDR2 YYNGEE. CDR3 DNA: TGTGCCAGCAGCGTAGACCCGGACACTGAAGCTTTCTTT. Translated, it gives CASSVDPDTEAFF.

The V and J genes are TRBV7-9 and TRBJ1-2; tentatively, D is TRBD1 (6 bases). In germline, CDR1 is SEHNR, CDR2 FQNEAQ (reference sequence). CDR3 length: 15 amino acids. Trimming left V 4 bases short and J 4 bases short, with 16 bases between. The CDR3 loop reads CASSSLPGQTYGYTF. CDR3 nucleotide sequence: TGTGCCAGCAGCTCACTTCCCGGACAGACCTATGGCTACACCTTC.

The genes are TRBV7-8 and TRBJ2-5; D is unclear. The length of the CDR3 is 14 residues. The germline V and J ends were trimmed by 1 base and 0 bases, with 6 bases remaining between them. Germline values: CDR1 SGHVS, CDR2 FQNEAQ. CDR3 in amino acids: CASSLVEYQETQYF. The CDR3 DNA reads TGTGCCAGCAGCTTAGTCGAGTACCAAGAGACCCAGTACTTC.

In its sample, this clone was seen once. The J gene is TRBJ1-4, the V gene TRBV6-6; 10 bases are shared with TRBD1. Germline V lookup: CDR1 MNHNY, CDR2 SVGAGI (reference sequence). Losses at the gene ends were 4 bases for V and 8 bases for J; bases not matched to a gene: 4. This CDR3 contains 14 residues. CDR3: CASSLGQGLEKLFF. In nucleotides, the CDR3 is TGTGCCAGCAGTTTGGGACAGGGGTTGGAAAAACTGTTTTTT.

The chain has TRBV19 and TRBJ2-2; 7 bases are a match to TRBD1. Germline CDR1 and CDR2: LNHDA and SQIVND (reference sequence). After removal of 6 bases from V and 3 bases from J, the junction contained 7 bases not matched to a gene. This CDR3 is built from 15 residues. CDR3 nucleotides: TGTGCCAGTAGGTTCCAGGGGGTCGACACCGGGGAGCTGTTTTTT. Translation: CASRFQGVDTGELFF.

The chain couples TRBV5-1 to TRBJ2-2; possibly TRBD1 for D (6 bases). V was trimmed by 0 bases and J by 0 bases, leaving 6 bases between them. The CDR3 totals 15 residues. The germline gives CDR1 SGHRS, CDR2 YFSETQ. CDR3 sequence: CASSLDRANTGELFF. DNA of the CDR3: TGCGCCAGCAGCTTGGACAGGGCGAACACCGGGGAGCTGTTTTTT.

J is TRBJ2-1 and V is TRBV10-1, with 10 nucleotides matching TRBD2. This CDR3 has 16 amino acids. Per the germline V gene, CDR1 is WNHNN and CDR2 is SYGVQD (reference sequence). V trimming: 3 bases; J trimming: 2 bases; junction bases outside the gene matches: 4. CDR3 in amino acids: CASSDLSGRTYNEQFF. The CDR3 nucleotides are TGCGCCAGCAGTGACCTTAGCGGGAGGACCTACAATGAGCAGTTCTTC.